A selection of T cell receptor beta chains follows, all from one sample in a study of blood T cell repertoires in COVID-19. The table came from immunoSEQ multiplex PCR; TCRdb's copy has only in-frame clones and leaves some out. The sample has approximately 150,000 clones; approximately 80% are singletons. Sequencing input: peripheral blood. These receptors came from a man in his 70s with acute or convalescent COVID-19. Each CDR3 is given with its conserved first and last residue. Only part of the rows carry a size: once, few, many, or a class if the clone is expanded.

j_gene: TRBJ2-3; v_gene: TRBV21-1; abundance: .; CDR3aa: CASTLGRADTQYF
j_gene: TRBJ2-7; v_gene: TRBV2; abundance: .; CDR3aa: CASSVQGYEQYF
j_gene: TRBJ1-5; v_gene: TRBV6-6; abundance: .; CDR3aa: CASSYSSRGRNQPQHF
j_gene: TRBJ2-5; v_gene: TRBV28; abundance: .; CDR3aa: CASSFSFLTRSQETQYF
j_gene: TRBJ1-4; v_gene: TRBV7-9; abundance: .; CDR3aa: CASSSRDTATNEKLFF
j_gene: TRBJ2-1; v_gene: TRBV27; abundance: .; CDR3aa: CASSSLGQGANEQFF
j_gene: TRBJ1-2; v_gene: TRBV10-1; abundance: .; CDR3aa: CASSERRDPLHGYTF
j_gene: TRBJ1-2; v_gene: TRBV18; abundance: .; CDR3aa: CASSPSQGASGYGYTF
j_gene: TRBJ2-7; v_gene: TRBV5-1; abundance: .; CDR3aa: CASSLAPGSYEQYF
j_gene: TRBJ2-2; v_gene: TRBV19; abundance: .; CDR3aa: CASSIPSGGQNTGELFF
j_gene: TRBJ2-6; v_gene: TRBV19; abundance: few; CDR3aa: CASSIEQGGGNVLTF
j_gene: TRBJ2-7; v_gene: TRBV5-1; abundance: .; CDR3aa: CASSLVTSGSPYEQYF
j_gene: TRBJ1-4; v_gene: TRBV28; abundance: .; CDR3aa: CASSLRQGGEKLFF
j_gene: TRBJ2-2; v_gene: TRBV19; abundance: .; CDR3aa: CASSMTSRTGELFF
j_gene: TRBJ1-3; v_gene: TRBV29-1; abundance: .; CDR3aa: CSVHGYSGNTIYF
j_gene: TRBJ1-1; v_gene: TRBV14; abundance: .; CDR3aa: CASSPIQGRGNTEAFF
j_gene: TRBJ2-2; v_gene: TRBV6-5; abundance: .; CDR3aa: CASQDRGPNTGELFF
j_gene: TRBJ1-2; v_gene: TRBV6-5; abundance: .; CDR3aa: CASSYLTGTGYTF
j_gene: TRBJ1-4; v_gene: TRBV7-9; abundance: few; CDR3aa: CASSLGQSNEKLFF
j_gene: TRBJ1-2; v_gene: TRBV5-1; abundance: .; CDR3aa: CASRTTGSYGYTF
j_gene: TRBJ1-6; v_gene: TRBV5-1; abundance: .; CDR3aa: CASSLSPPGGGGTPLHF
j_gene: TRBJ2-6; v_gene: TRBV5-1; abundance: .; CDR3aa: CASSLGVSYSGANVLTF
j_gene: TRBJ1-1; v_gene: TRBV2; abundance: .; CDR3aa: CASRRTDMNTEAFF
j_gene: TRBJ1-1; v_gene: TRBV19; abundance: .; CDR3aa: CASSSGVNTEAFF
j_gene: TRBJ2-2; v_gene: TRBV11-2; abundance: once; CDR3aa: CASSLRGGTAYTGELFF
j_gene: TRBJ1-2; v_gene: TRBV29-1; abundance: .; CDR3aa: CSVVREYGYTF
j_gene: TRBJ1-5; v_gene: TRBV11-2; abundance: once; CDR3aa: CASMQGRLSNQPQHF
j_gene: TRBJ2-2; v_gene: TRBV4-2; abundance: .; CDR3aa: CASSQDHRTGGNTGELFF
j_gene: TRBJ2-6; v_gene: TRBV7-2; abundance: .; CDR3aa: CASSPQGSNSGANVLTF
j_gene: TRBJ2-4; v_gene: TRBV19; abundance: .; CDR3aa: CASKEAGGPGHIQYF
j_gene: TRBJ2-2; v_gene: TRBV7-2; abundance: few; CDR3aa: CASSLAKRQGATGELFF
j_gene: TRBJ1-2; v_gene: TRBV20-1; abundance: .; CDR3aa: CSASIETGSFYGYTF
j_gene: TRBJ1-5; v_gene: TRBV2; abundance: .; CDR3aa: CASSVATGANQPQHF
j_gene: TRBJ1-6; v_gene: TRBV3-1/TRBV3-2; abundance: .; CDR3aa: CASSKGQSDSPLHF
j_gene: TRBJ1-6; v_gene: TRBV3-1/TRBV3-2; abundance: .; CDR3aa: CASSRRVGNSPLHF
j_gene: TRBJ2-7; v_gene: TRBV6-6; abundance: few; CDR3aa: CASRLGLALGYEQYF
j_gene: TRBJ2-2; v_gene: TRBV6-6; abundance: .; CDR3aa: CASSYREDWLFF
j_gene: TRBJ2-2; v_gene: TRBV3-1/TRBV3-2; abundance: .; CDR3aa: CASSPSVGSVNTGELFF
j_gene: TRBJ2-1; v_gene: TRBV4-2; abundance: .; CDR3aa: CASSRGLAGVAYNEQFF